This is a list of T cell receptor beta chains from one sample in a study of Ad26.COV2.S vaccination and SARS-CoV-2 variants. Libraries were prepared by immunoSEQ multiplex PCR; TCRdb keeps only in-frame clonotypes and omits some of them. The repertoire holds 200,000 to 250,000 clones, with around 87% as singletons. Sequences were derived from peripheral blood, sampled in a trial of Ad26.COV2.S vaccine versus placebo. The origin of the receptors is a person between 18 and 65 years old who received the Ad26.COV2.S COVID-19 vaccine or a placebo. Both conserved end residues are part of each CDR3. Each record gives: V gene, J gene, D gene, clone size, CDR3 protein, CDR3 DNA. D genes are given only for firm matches. Part of the rows lack a size; the others show once, few, many or a class for expanded clones.

v_gene: TRBV21-1
j_gene: TRBJ2-3
d_gene: -
abundance: -
CDR3aa: CASSNTHHGDTQYF
CDR3nt: TGTGCCAGCAGCAATACCCACCATGGGGACACGCAGTATTTT

v_gene: TRBV28
j_gene: TRBJ1-6
d_gene: TRBD1
abundance: -
CDR3aa: CASRGERTGGIYNSPLHF
CDR3nt: TGTGCCAGCAGGGGGGAAAGGACAGGGGGCATTTATAATTCACCCCTCCACTTT

v_gene: TRBV6-4
j_gene: TRBJ1-1
d_gene: -
abundance: -
CDR3aa: CASSDSSRVSTEAFF
CDR3nt: TGTGCCAGCAGTGACTCAAGCAGGGTGAGCACTGAAGCTTTCTTT

v_gene: TRBV25-1
j_gene: TRBJ1-2
d_gene: -
abundance: -
CDR3aa: CASSENRADGYTF
CDR3nt: TGTGCCAGCAGTGAAAACCGGGCGGACGGCTACACCTTC

v_gene: TRBV28
j_gene: TRBJ1-2
d_gene: -
abundance: -
CDR3aa: CASSPTGTGLGYTF
CDR3nt: TGTGCCAGCAGTCCTACAGGTACCGGCTTGGGCTACACCTTC

v_gene: TRBV7-2
j_gene: TRBJ2-7
d_gene: TRBD2
abundance: -
CDR3aa: CASNRPGGRTYEQYF
CDR3nt: TGTGCCAGCAACCGGCCCGGGGGGAGGACCTACGAGCAGTACTTC

v_gene: TRBV25-1
j_gene: TRBJ1-6
d_gene: -
abundance: -
CDR3aa: CASSEPHGQLGGSPLHF
CDR3nt: TGTGCCAGCAGTGAACCCCATGGACAGTTAGGCGGTTCACCCCTCCACTTT

v_gene: TRBV28
j_gene: TRBJ1-6
d_gene: -
abundance: -
CDR3aa: CASSLPPPAAPLHF
CDR3nt: TGTGCCAGCAGCTTACCTCCACCTGCAGCACCCCTCCACTTT

v_gene: TRBV6-5
j_gene: TRBJ2-1
d_gene: -
abundance: -
CDR3aa: CASGVLVGSHNEQFF
CDR3nt: TGTGCCAGCGGGGTTCTGGTCGGGTCCCACAATGAGCAGTTCTTC

v_gene: TRBV20-1
j_gene: TRBJ2-5
d_gene: -
abundance: -
CDR3aa: CSARNQETQYF
CDR3nt: TGCAGTGCTAGGAACCAAGAGACCCAGTACTTC

v_gene: TRBV4-1
j_gene: TRBJ2-5
d_gene: -
abundance: -
CDR3aa: CASSRLETVKETQYF
CDR3nt: TGCGCCAGCAGCCGCCTAGAGACGGTAAAAGAGACCCAGTACTTC

v_gene: TRBV4-3
j_gene: TRBJ2-1
d_gene: -
abundance: -
CDR3aa: CASSPRSSSYNEQFF
CDR3nt: TGCGCCAGCAGCCCCCGCAGCAGCTCCTACAATGAGCAGTTCTTC

v_gene: TRBV11-2
j_gene: TRBJ2-2
d_gene: -
abundance: many
CDR3aa: CASSFGTQETGELFF
CDR3nt: TGTGCCAGCAGCTTCGGGACACAAGAAACCGGGGAGCTGTTTTTT

v_gene: TRBV19
j_gene: TRBJ2-5
d_gene: -
abundance: -
CDR3aa: CASSFGGGVQETQYF
CDR3nt: TGTGCCAGTAGTTTCGGGGGAGGTGTCCAAGAGACCCAGTACTTC

v_gene: TRBV5-1
j_gene: TRBJ2-7
d_gene: -
abundance: -
CDR3aa: CASSLEGQGGEQYF
CDR3nt: TGCGCCAGCAGCTTGGAGGGGCAGGGGGGCGAGCAGTACTTC

v_gene: TRBV7-8
j_gene: TRBJ1-5
d_gene: -
abundance: few
CDR3aa: CASSLVFRGGNQPQHF
CDR3nt: TGTGCCAGCAGCTTAGTATTCCGGGGGGGCAATCAGCCCCAGCATTTT

v_gene: TRBV19
j_gene: TRBJ1-1
d_gene: -
abundance: once
CDR3aa: CASSDGFSDEAFF
CDR3nt: TGTGCCAGTAGTGACGGCTTTTCCGATGAAGCTTTCTTT

v_gene: TRBV28
j_gene: TRBJ1-5
d_gene: -
abundance: -
CDR3aa: CASSLFLGVSEAGDNQPQHF
CDR3nt: TGTGCCAGCAGTTTATTTCTCGGGGTTTCGGAGGCGGGGGATAATCAGCCCCAGCATTTT

v_gene: TRBV7-2
j_gene: TRBJ2-7
d_gene: TRBD2
abundance: once
CDR3aa: CASSSGLAGEQYF
CDR3nt: TGTGCCAGCAGCTCGGGACTAGCGGGGGAGCAGTACTTC

v_gene: TRBV7-3
j_gene: TRBJ2-7
d_gene: TRBD1
abundance: once
CDR3aa: CASSSGTGGLGEQYF
CDR3nt: TGTGCCAGCAGCTCCGGGACAGGGGGCCTGGGTGAGCAGTACTTC

v_gene: TRBV5-8
j_gene: TRBJ2-3
d_gene: TRBD2
abundance: -
CDR3aa: CASSTIAGYSTDTQYF
CDR3nt: TGTGCCAGCAGCACTATAGCGGGGTATAGCACAGATACGCAGTATTTT

v_gene: TRBV13
j_gene: TRBJ1-1
d_gene: -
abundance: once
CDR3aa: CASSIKLPVSNTEAFF
CDR3nt: TGTGCCAGCAGCATCAAATTGCCGGTTTCGAACACTGAAGCTTTCTTT

v_gene: TRBV7-2
j_gene: TRBJ1-1
d_gene: TRBD1
abundance: -
CDR3aa: CASSSRGLGTEAFF
CDR3nt: TGTGCCAGCAGCTCCAGGGGGCTGGGGACTGAAGCTTTCTTT

v_gene: TRBV19
j_gene: TRBJ1-2
d_gene: TRBD1
abundance: -
CDR3aa: CASSIKGAGYTF
CDR3nt: TGTGCCAGTAGTATAAAGGGGGCTGGCTACACCTTC

v_gene: TRBV5-4
j_gene: TRBJ2-1
d_gene: -
abundance: -
CDR3aa: CASRLWGGPREQFF
CDR3nt: TGTGCCAGCAGGCTGTGGGGGGGCCCCAGAGAGCAGTTCTTC

v_gene: TRBV7-2
j_gene: TRBJ1-2
d_gene: -
abundance: once
CDR3aa: CASSLEGTYYGYTF
CDR3nt: TGTGCCAGCAGCTTAGAGGGCACGTACTATGGCTACACCTTC

v_gene: TRBV4-3
j_gene: TRBJ1-6
d_gene: TRBD1
abundance: -
CDR3aa: CASSQDPPGTGRQNSPLHF
CDR3nt: TGCGCCAGCAGCCAAGACCCTCCCGGGACAGGGAGGCAAAATTCACCCCTCCACTTT

v_gene: TRBV7-9
j_gene: TRBJ2-3
d_gene: -
abundance: -
CDR3aa: CASRTGTSTMGDTQYF
CDR3nt: TGTGCCAGCAGGACCGGGACTTCTACAATGGGGGATACGCAGTATTTT

v_gene: TRBV5-1
j_gene: TRBJ1-1
d_gene: -
abundance: -
CDR3aa: CASSPLNLPGTEAFF
CDR3nt: TGCGCCAGCAGTCCCTTAAATCTTCCGGGCACTGAAGCTTTCTTT

v_gene: TRBV3-1/TRBV3-2
j_gene: TRBJ2-5
d_gene: -
abundance: -
CDR3aa: CASSQKGSGVETQYF
CDR3nt: TGTGCCAGCAGCCAAAAAGGTTCGGGGGTGGAGACCCAGTACTTC

v_gene: TRBV6-2/TRBV6-3
j_gene: TRBJ1-1
d_gene: -
abundance: -
CDR3aa: CASSPGRVEAFF
CDR3nt: TGTGCCAGCAGTCCCGGCCGCGTTGAAGCTTTCTTT

v_gene: TRBV11-2
j_gene: TRBJ1-2
d_gene: TRBD1
abundance: -
CDR3aa: CASSLDPRGASTFHYGYTF
CDR3nt: TGTGCCAGCAGCTTAGACCCCAGGGGGGCCTCGACATTCCACTATGGCTACACCTTC

v_gene: TRBV18
j_gene: TRBJ1-5
d_gene: -
abundance: once
CDR3aa: CASSSRDGNQPQHF
CDR3nt: TGTGCCAGCTCATCGCGGGATGGCAATCAGCCCCAGCATTTT

v_gene: TRBV12-5
j_gene: TRBJ1-2
d_gene: TRBD1
abundance: -
CDR3aa: CASGPWTGLAGGYTF
CDR3nt: TGTGCTAGTGGTCCCTGGACAGGGTTGGCGGGGGGCTACACCTTC

v_gene: TRBV29-1
j_gene: TRBJ2-3
d_gene: -
abundance: -
CDR3aa: CSVERSTDTQYF
CDR3nt: TGCAGCGTTGAAAGGAGTACAGATACGCAGTATTTT

v_gene: TRBV21-1
j_gene: TRBJ1-6
d_gene: -
abundance: -
CDR3aa: CAADKYLADSSYNSPLHF
CDR3nt: TGTGCCGCAGACAAGTACCTGGCAGACAGCTCCTATAATTCACCCCTCCACTTT

v_gene: TRBV29-1
j_gene: TRBJ2-2
d_gene: -
abundance: -
CDR3aa: CSAWSGELFF
CDR3nt: TGCAGCGCGTGGTCTGGGGAGCTGTTTTTT

v_gene: TRBV7-6
j_gene: TRBJ1-2
d_gene: TRBD1
abundance: -
CDR3aa: CASSLGAGGINLYGYTF
CDR3nt: TGTGCCAGCAGCTTAGGTGCAGGGGGCATAAACCTCTATGGCTACACCTTC

v_gene: TRBV4-1
j_gene: TRBJ2-2
d_gene: TRBD1
abundance: -
CDR3aa: CASSQVGTGVGIGELFF
CDR3nt: TGCGCCAGCAGCCAAGTGGGGACAGGGGTGGGCATCGGGGAGCTGTTTTTT

v_gene: TRBV10-3
j_gene: TRBJ1-1
d_gene: -
abundance: -
CDR3aa: CAISESWGNTEAFF
CDR3nt: TGTGCCATCAGTGAGTCTTGGGGGAACACTGAAGCTTTCTTT

v_gene: TRBV10-3
j_gene: TRBJ1-2
d_gene: -
abundance: once
CDR3aa: CAITDSPGLSMGYTF
CDR3nt: TGTGCCATCACCGATTCACCAGGACTTTCTATGGGCTACACCTTC

v_gene: TRBV29-1
j_gene: TRBJ2-1
d_gene: -
abundance: -
CDR3aa: CSVEKRDNEQFF
CDR3nt: TGCAGCGTTGAAAAGAGGGACAATGAGCAGTTCTTC

v_gene: TRBV13
j_gene: TRBJ2-1
d_gene: TRBD2
abundance: -
CDR3aa: CASSSRTSGAMDEQFF
CDR3nt: TGTGCCAGCAGCAGCCGGACTAGCGGGGCTATGGATGAGCAGTTCTTC

v_gene: TRBV7-2
j_gene: TRBJ2-7
d_gene: -
abundance: -
CDR3aa: CASSLAGAGAYEQYF
CDR3nt: TGTGCCAGCAGCTTAGCCGGGGCAGGGGCCTACGAGCAGTACTTC

v_gene: TRBV24-1
j_gene: TRBJ2-1
d_gene: -
abundance: -
CDR3aa: CATSEGAWRDNEQFF
CDR3nt: TGTGCCACCAGTGAGGGAGCGTGGAGAGACAATGAGCAGTTCTTC

v_gene: TRBV5-8
j_gene: TRBJ2-6
d_gene: -
abundance: -
CDR3aa: CASSSISGTISGANVLTF
CDR3nt: TGTGCCAGCAGTTCTATCTCCGGGACAATCTCTGGGGCCAACGTCCTGACTTTC

v_gene: TRBV7-8
j_gene: TRBJ2-2
d_gene: -
abundance: -
CDR3aa: CASSLARGAGGELFF
CDR3nt: TGTGCCAGCAGCTTAGCGAGGGGGGCAGGCGGGGAGCTGTTTTTT

v_gene: TRBV30
j_gene: TRBJ2-1
d_gene: TRBD1
abundance: -
CDR3aa: CAWGGQGALNEQFF
CDR3nt: TGTGCCTGGGGGGGACAGGGGGCTCTCAATGAGCAGTTCTTC

v_gene: TRBV4-3
j_gene: TRBJ1-6
d_gene: -
abundance: -
CDR3aa: CASSQDRQGESPLHF
CDR3nt: TGCGCCAGCAGCCAAGATCGGCAGGGAGAATCACCCCTCCACTTT

v_gene: TRBV9
j_gene: TRBJ1-1
d_gene: -
abundance: -
CDR3aa: CASSPRVGGTEAFF
CDR3nt: TGTGCCAGCAGCCCTCGTGTGGGAGGAACTGAAGCTTTCTTT

v_gene: TRBV5-4
j_gene: TRBJ2-1
d_gene: -
abundance: -
CDR3aa: CASSLEVGRAYNEQFF
CDR3nt: TGTGCCAGCAGCTTGGAGGTGGGGCGTGCCTACAATGAGCAGTTCTTC

v_gene: TRBV28
j_gene: TRBJ1-4
d_gene: TRBD1
abundance: -
CDR3aa: CASREWTGMDEKLFF
CDR3nt: TGTGCCAGCAGAGAATGGACAGGGATGGATGAAAAACTGTTTTTT

v_gene: TRBV19
j_gene: TRBJ1-1
d_gene: -
abundance: -
CDR3aa: CASSPQYYTEAFF
CDR3nt: TGTGCCAGTAGCCCACAGTATTACACTGAAGCTTTCTTT

v_gene: TRBV3-1/TRBV3-2
j_gene: TRBJ1-4
d_gene: -
abundance: -
CDR3aa: CASSRRRGWEKLFF
CDR3nt: TGTGCCAGCAGCCGAAGGAGGGGTTGGGAAAAACTGTTTTTT

v_gene: TRBV2
j_gene: TRBJ1-5
d_gene: -
abundance: -
CDR3aa: CASSAGTTYNQPQHF
CDR3nt: TGTGCCAGCAGCGCCGGGACAACCTACAATCAGCCCCAGCATTTT

v_gene: TRBV7-2
j_gene: TRBJ2-7
d_gene: TRBD1
abundance: -
CDR3aa: CASSLADRGFYEQYF
CDR3nt: TGTGCCAGCAGCTTAGCAGACAGGGGGTTCTACGAGCAGTACTTC